This T cell receptor beta chain was sequenced in a study of T-cell reconstitution after alpha-beta-depleted transplantation in children. General observations from the study: Elevated TCRbeta diversity at day 60 was traced, in some patients, to surviving recipient T cells and thymic progenitors. Several hundred expanded graft clones reportedly gave rise to the alpha-beta T cells present about two months after transplant. Newly produced T cells mostly provided counts and TCRbeta diversity after one year, as hyperexpanded clones declined.

In its sample, this clonotype was seen many times. The antigen is unknown. The CDR3 length is 12 residues. Germline loops: CDR1 SQVTM, CDR2 ANQGSEA. Trimming pared 6 bases from V and 6 bases from J, leaving 12 bases between. Unique molecular identifiers tagged the TCRbeta library. TCRdb re-analysed the PCR reads in MiXCR, keeping a single row per CDR3 protein. The profile shows 780,000 or so distinct CDR3 sequences, approximately 15% of them singletons. This chain uses TRBV29-1 with TRBJ2-4, with D possibly matching TRBD1 (6 bases). This TCR was sampled from a male patient aged 10-17 years who had a stem cell transplant for acute lymphoblastic leukemia, so the T cells may come from the graft donor. The specimen comprised PBMCs, mostly from graft donor cells, sampled 360 days after TCRalphabeta/CD19-depleted stem cell transplant. CDR3 nucleotide sequence: TGCAGCGTCAGGACAGCAGGAAACATTCAGTACTTC. Protein product: CSVRTAGNIQYF.